Here is one TCR beta chain with its context. This sample is drawn from a study of cytomegalovirus exposure and HLA in healthy donors. The PCR used 60 Vbeta and 13 Jbeta primers. Clones were read by immunoSEQ multiplex PCR, and TCRdb kept only the in-frame ones, dropping some. This repertoire shows fewer than 100,000 clones, almost 80% found once; its top ten account for approximately 5.7%. Trimming at V came to 3 bases and at J to 6 bases, leaving 5 bases not matched to a gene. This CDR3 contains 14 residues. The V gene's germline CDR1 is KGHSH and CDR2 LQKENI. Sequenced: PBMCs. This TCR was sampled from a female donor in good health and CMV-seronegative. This sequence joins TRBV18 and TRBJ1-5; 7 bases line up with TRBD1. The CDR3 coding sequence is TGTGCCAGCTCACCTACAGGGGAAGGTCAGCCCCAGCATTTT. Translated: CASSPTGEGQPQHF.